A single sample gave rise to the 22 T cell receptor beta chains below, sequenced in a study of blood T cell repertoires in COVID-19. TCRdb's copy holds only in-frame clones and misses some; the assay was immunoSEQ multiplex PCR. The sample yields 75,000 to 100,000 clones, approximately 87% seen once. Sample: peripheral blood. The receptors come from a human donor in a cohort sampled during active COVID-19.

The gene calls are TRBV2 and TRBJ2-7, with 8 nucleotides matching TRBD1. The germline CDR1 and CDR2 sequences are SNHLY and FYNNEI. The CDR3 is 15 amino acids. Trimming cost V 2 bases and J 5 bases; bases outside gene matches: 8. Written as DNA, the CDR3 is TGTGCCAGCAGTGAAAGTTCCAGGGGGCTGGACGAGCAGTACTTC. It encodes CASSESSRGLDEQYF.

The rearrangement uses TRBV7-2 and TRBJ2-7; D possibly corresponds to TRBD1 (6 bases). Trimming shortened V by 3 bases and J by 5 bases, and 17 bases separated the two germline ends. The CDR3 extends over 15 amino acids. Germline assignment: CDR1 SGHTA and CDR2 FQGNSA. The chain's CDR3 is CASSLVITGLDEQYF. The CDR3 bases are TGTGCCAGCAGCTTGGTAATAACAGGGTTGGACGAGCAGTACTTC.

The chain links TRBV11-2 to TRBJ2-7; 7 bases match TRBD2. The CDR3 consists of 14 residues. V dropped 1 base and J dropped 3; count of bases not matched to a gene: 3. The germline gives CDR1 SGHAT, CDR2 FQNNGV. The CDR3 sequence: CASSLAGGIYEQYF. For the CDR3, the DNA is TGTGCCAGCAGCTTAGCGGGGGGAATCTACGAGCAGTACTTC.

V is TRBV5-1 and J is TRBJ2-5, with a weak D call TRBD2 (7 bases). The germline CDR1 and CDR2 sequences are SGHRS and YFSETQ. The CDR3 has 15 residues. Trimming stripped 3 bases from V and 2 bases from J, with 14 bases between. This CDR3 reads CASSSGAGAQETQYF. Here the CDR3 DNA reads TGCGCCAGCAGCTCAGGCGCGGGGGCTCAAGAGACCCAGTACTTC. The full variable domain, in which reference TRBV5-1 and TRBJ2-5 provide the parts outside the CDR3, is KAGVTQTPRYLIKTRGQQVTLSCSPISGHRSVSWYQQTPGQGLQFLFEYFSETQRNKGNFPGRFSGRQFSNSRSEMNVSTLELGDSALYLCASSSGAGAQETQYFGPGTRLLVL.

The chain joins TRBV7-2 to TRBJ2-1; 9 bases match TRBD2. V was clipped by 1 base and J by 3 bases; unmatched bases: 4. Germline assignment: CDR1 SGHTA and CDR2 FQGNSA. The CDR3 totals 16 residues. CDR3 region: CASSLGGGGGYNEQFF. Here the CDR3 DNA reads TGTGCCAGCAGCTTAGGAGGCGGGGGGGGCTACAATGAGCAGTTCTTC.

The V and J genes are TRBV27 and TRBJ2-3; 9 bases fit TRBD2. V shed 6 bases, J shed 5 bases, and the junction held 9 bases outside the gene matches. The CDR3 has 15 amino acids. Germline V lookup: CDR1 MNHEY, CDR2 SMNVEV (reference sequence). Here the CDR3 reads CASSWARGGRDTQYF. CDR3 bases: TGTGCCAGCAGCTGGGCGCGGGGGGGCAGAGATACGCAGTATTTT.

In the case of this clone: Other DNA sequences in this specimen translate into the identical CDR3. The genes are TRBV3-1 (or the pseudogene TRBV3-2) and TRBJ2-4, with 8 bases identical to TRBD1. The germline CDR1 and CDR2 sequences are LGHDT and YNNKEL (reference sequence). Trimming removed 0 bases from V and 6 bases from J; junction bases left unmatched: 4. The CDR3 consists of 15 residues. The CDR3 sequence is CASSQEGDRGNIQYF. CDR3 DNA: TGTGCCAGCAGCCAAGAGGGCGACAGGGGAAACATTCAGTACTTC.

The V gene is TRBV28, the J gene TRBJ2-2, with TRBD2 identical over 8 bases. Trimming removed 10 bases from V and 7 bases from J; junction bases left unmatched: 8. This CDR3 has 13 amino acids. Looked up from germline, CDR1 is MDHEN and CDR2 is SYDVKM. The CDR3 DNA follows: TGTGCCACTCGGACTAGCCGGAGCGGGGAGCTGTTTTTT. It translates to CATRTSRSGELFF.

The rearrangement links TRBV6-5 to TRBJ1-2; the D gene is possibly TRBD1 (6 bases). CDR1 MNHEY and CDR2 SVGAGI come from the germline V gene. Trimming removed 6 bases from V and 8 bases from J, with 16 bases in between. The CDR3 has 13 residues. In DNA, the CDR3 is TGTGCCAGCAGAAGACAGGTAGACGACGGCTACACCTTC. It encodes CASRRQVDDGYTF.

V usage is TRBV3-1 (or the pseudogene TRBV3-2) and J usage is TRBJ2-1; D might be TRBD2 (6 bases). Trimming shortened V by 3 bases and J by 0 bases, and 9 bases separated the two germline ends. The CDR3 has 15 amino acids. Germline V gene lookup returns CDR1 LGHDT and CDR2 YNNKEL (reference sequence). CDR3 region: CASSHVEGSYNEQFF. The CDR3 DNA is TGTGCCAGCAGCCACGTGGAGGGCTCCTACAATGAGCAGTTCTTC.

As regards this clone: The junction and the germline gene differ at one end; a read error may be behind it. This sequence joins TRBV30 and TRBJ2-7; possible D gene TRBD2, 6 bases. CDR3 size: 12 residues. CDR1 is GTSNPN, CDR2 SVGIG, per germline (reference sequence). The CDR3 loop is CAWSVGGVGSLF. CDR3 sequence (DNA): TGTGCCTGGAGTGTGGGAGGTGTGGGATCTCTATTC.

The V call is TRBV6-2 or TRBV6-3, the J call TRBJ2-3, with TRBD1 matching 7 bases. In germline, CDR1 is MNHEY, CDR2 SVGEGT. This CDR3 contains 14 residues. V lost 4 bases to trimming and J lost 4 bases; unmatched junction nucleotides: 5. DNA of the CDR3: TGTGCCAGCAGTTGGGAAGGGGGCCCAGATACGCAGTATTTT. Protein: CASSWEGGPDTQYF.

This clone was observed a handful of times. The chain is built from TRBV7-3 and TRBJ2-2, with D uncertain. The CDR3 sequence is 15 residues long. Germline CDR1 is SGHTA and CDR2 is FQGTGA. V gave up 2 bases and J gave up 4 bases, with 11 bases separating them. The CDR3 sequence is CASSLDGRGTGELFF. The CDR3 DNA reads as TGTGCCAGCAGCTTAGACGGCCGAGGCACCGGGGAGCTGTTTTTT.

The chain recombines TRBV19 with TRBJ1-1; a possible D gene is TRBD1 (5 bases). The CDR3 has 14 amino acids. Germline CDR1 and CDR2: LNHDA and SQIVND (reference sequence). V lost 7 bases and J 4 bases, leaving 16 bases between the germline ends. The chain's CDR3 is CASTRPGSTTEAFF. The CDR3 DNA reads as TGTGCCAGTACCCGGCCAGGGTCGACCACTGAAGCTTTCTTT.

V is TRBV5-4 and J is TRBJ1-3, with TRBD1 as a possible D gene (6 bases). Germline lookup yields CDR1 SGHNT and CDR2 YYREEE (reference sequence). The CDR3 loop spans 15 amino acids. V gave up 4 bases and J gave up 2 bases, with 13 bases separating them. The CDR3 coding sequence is TGTGCCAGCAGCGCCGGGAAGGGGGCTGGAAACACCATATATTTT. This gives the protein CASSAGKGAGNTIYF.

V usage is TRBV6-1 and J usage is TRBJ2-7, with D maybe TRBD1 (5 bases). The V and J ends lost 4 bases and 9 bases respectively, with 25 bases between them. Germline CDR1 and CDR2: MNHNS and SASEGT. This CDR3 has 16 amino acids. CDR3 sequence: CASSAQSGYPFLAQYF. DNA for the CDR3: TGTGCCAGCAGTGCCCAATCAGGGTACCCTTTCCTCGCGCAGTACTTC.

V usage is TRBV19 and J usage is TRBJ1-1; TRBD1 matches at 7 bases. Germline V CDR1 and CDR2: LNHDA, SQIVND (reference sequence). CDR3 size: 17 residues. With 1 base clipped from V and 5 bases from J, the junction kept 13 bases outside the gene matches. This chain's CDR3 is CASSIGRTGGKGTEAFF. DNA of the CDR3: TGTGCCAGTAGTATAGGTAGGACAGGAGGGAAAGGGACTGAAGCTTTCTTT.

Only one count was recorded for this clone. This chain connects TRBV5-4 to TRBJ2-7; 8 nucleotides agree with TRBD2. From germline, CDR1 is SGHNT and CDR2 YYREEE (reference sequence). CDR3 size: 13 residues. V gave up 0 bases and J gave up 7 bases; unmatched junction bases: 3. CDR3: CASSLVLAGEQYF. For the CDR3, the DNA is TGTGCCAGCAGCTTGGTCTTAGCGGGGGAGCAGTACTTC.

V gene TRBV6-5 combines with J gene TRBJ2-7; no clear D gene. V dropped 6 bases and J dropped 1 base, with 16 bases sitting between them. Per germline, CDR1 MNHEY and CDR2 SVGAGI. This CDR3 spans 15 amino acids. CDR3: CASSNTRSASYEQYF. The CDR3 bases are TGTGCCAGCAGCAATACCCGGTCCGCTTCCTACGAGCAGTACTTC.

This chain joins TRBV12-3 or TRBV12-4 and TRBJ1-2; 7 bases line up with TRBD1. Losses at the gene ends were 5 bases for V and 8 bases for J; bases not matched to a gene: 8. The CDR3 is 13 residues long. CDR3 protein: CASSQGQVWGYTF. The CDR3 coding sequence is TGTGCCAGCAGTCAAGGACAGGTCTGGGGCTACACCTTC.

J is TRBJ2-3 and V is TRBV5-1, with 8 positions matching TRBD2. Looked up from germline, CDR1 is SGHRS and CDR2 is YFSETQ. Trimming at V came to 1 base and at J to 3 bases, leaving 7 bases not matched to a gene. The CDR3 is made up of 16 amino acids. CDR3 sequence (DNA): TGCGCCAGCAGCTTGCGGGGGGGTACGGGGACAGATACGCAGTATTTT. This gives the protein CASSLRGGTGTDTQYF.

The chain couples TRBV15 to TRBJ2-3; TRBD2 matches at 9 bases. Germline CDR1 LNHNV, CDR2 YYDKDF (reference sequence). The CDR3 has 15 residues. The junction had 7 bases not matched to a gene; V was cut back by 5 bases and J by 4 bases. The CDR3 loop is CATSASGMIADTQYF. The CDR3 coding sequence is TGTGCCACCAGCGCTAGCGGGATGATCGCAGATACGCAGTATTTT.